The subject of this entry is one TCR beta chain. What it binds is not known. The data were taken from a study of identical twins. Findings and limits, study-wide: Within cord blood, abundant beta clonotypes carried fewer insertions, but memory repertoires showed no such trend. For monozygotic twins, models underestimated out-of-frame TCR alpha sharing. Low generation probability was overrepresented in out-of-frame alpha sequences shared by twins.

MiXCR, applied by TCRdb to the 5' RACE reads, yields one record per CDR3 protein. This sample has some 660,000 distinct CDR3 sequences, with more than 6.5% found just once. This CDR3 comprises 16 residues. This sample also belongs to another study, concerning yellow fever vaccine responses in identical twins. Per that paper: In identical twins, vaccine T cell responses appeared partly shared and partly individual.

The sequenced sample was PBMCs. The V and J genes are TRBV21-1 and TRBJ2-2; TRBD2 was called by the table and not checked on the DNA. TRBV21-1 has pseudogene status. This clonotype originated in a woman between 18 and 29 years old in good health. Here the CDR3 reads CASSNAGGANTGELFF. The CDR3 DNA reads TGTGCCAGCAGCAACGCGGGAGGGGCGAACACCGGGGAGCTGTTTTTT.